This record concerns one T cell receptor (beta chain) sequence. As yet, its antigen is unknown. Libraries were prepared by immunoSEQ multiplex PCR; TCRdb keeps only in-frame clonotypes and omits some of them. Here the sample spans tens of thousands of clones, 80% to 90% being singletons. These data come from a study of OX40 agonist ivuxolimab in advanced cancers. Study in general: The diagnoses of dose-escalation patients were hepatocellular carcinoma, melanoma, renal cell or head and neck cancer. There were three patients with partial responses, one having hepatocellular carcinoma and two cutaneous melanoma.

V trimming: 2 bases; J trimming: 4 bases; junction bases outside the gene matches: 5. This CDR3 comprises 14 residues. CDR1 is GTSNPN, CDR2 SVGIG, per germline (reference sequence). General study results and limits: CD4+ T cells averaged fewer expanded clones than CD8+ T cells.

The sequence was obtained from an adult with an advanced solid tumor such as melanoma, head and neck, liver or kidney cancer. Source: CD4+ or CD8+ T cells sorted from blood, taken in a trial of the OX40 agonist ivuxolimab. V gene TRBV30 combines with J gene TRBJ2-7, with 10 bases fitting TRBD2. The CDR3 DNA reads TGTGCCTGGAGTCTAGCGGGAGCTGGTTACGAGCAGTACTTC. This gives the protein CAWSLAGAGYEQYF.